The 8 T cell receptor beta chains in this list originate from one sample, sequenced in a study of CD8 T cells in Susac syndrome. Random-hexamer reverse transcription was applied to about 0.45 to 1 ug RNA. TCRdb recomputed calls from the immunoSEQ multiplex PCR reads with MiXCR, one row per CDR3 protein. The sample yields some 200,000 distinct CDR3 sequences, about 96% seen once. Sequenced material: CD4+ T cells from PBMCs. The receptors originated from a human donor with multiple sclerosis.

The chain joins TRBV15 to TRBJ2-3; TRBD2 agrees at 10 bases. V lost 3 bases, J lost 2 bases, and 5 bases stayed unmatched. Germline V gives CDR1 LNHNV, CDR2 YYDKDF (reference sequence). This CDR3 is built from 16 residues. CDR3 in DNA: TGTGCCACCAGCAGCCGGACTAGCGGCAACACAGATACGCAGTATTTT. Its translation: CATSSRTSGNTDTQYF.

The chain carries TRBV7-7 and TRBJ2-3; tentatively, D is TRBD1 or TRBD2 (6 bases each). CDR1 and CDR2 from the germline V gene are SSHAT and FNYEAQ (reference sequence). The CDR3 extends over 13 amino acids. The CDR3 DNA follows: TGTGCTCAGGAGGGGGGCTACACAGATACGCAGTATTTT. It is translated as CAQEGGYTDTQYF.

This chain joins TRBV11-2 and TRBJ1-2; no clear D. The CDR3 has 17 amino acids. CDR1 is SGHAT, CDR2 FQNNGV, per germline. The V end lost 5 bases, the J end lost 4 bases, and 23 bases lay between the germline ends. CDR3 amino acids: CASSPGFGGRQAYGYTF. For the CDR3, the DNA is TGTGCCAGCAGCCCTGGGTTCGGAGGGCGGCAGGCCTATGGCTACACCTTC.

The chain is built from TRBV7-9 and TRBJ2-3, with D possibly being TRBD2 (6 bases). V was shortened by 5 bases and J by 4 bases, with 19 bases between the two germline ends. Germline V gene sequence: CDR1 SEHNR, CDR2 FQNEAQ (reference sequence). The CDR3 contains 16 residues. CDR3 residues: CASSPHGDSGADTQYF. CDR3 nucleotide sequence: TGTGCCAGCAGCCCACACGGGGACTCTGGGGCAGATACGCAGTATTTT.

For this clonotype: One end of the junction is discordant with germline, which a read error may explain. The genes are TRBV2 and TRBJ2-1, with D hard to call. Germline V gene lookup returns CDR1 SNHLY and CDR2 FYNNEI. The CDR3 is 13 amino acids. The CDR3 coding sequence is TGTGCCAGCAGGACGGCCGAAGGCGCGAAAGAGATCTTC. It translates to CASRTAEGAKEIF.

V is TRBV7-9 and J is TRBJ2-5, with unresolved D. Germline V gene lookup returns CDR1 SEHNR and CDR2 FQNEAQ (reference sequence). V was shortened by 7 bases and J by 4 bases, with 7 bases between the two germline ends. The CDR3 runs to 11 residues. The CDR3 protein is CASTFLETQYF. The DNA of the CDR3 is TGTGCCAGCACCTTCTTAGAGACCCAGTACTTC.

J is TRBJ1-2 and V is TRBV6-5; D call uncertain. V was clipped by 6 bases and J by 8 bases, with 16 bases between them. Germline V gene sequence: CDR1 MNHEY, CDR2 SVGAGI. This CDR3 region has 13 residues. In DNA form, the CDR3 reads TGTGCCAGCAGCACCCGCCCGGGGAGCGGCTACACCTTC. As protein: CASSTRPGSGYTF.

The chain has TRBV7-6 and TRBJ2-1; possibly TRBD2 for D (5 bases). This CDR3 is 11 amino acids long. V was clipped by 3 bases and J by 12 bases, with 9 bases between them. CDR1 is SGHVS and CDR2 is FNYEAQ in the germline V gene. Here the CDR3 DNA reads TGTGCCAGCAGCTTGGACTTAACGCAGTTCTTC. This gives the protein CASSLDLTQFF.